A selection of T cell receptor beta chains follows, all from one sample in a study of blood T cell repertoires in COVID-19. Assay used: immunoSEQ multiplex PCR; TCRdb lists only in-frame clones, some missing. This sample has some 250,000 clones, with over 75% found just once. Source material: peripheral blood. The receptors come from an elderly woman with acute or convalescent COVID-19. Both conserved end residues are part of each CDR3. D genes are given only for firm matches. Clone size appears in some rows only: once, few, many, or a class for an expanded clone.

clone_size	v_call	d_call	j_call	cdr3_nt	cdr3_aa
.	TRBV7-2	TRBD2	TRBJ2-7	TGTGCCAGCAGCTTAGTTGCCGGTCTGCGCGGGGGGCTTTCCTACGAGCAGTACTTC	CASSLVAGLRGGLSYEQYF
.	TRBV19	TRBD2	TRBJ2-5	TGTGCCAGTAGTTCATACAACGTAGCGGGAAAAGAGACCCAGTACTTC	CASSSYNVAGKETQYF
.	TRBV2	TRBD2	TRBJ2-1	TGTGCCAGCAGACTAGCGGGGGACAAGCAGTTCTTC	CASRLAGDKQFF
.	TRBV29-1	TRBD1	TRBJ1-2	TGCAGCGTTGTGTCAGGGGGTGATGGCTACACCTTC	CSVVSGGDGYTF
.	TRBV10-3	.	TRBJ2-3	TGTGCCTCGGACAGTGGGGGAGATACGCAGTATTTT	CASDSGGDTQYF
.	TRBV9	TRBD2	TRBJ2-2	TGTGCCAGCAGCGTAGACGCGGGGAGGGGCACCGGGGAGCTGTTTTTT	CASSVDAGRGTGELFF
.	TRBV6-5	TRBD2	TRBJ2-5	TGTGCCAGCAAAAGCCCTAGCGGCGAGGAGACCCAGTACTTC	CASKSPSGEETQYF
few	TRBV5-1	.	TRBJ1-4	TGCGCCAGCAGCGCCGGACTAGGGGAAAAACTGTTTTTT	CASSAGLGEKLFF
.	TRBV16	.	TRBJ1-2	TGTGCCAGCAGCCAAAGTGTAGCCGCTCGGGGTGGCTACACCTTC	CASSQSVAARGGYTF
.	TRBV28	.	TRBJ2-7	TGTGCCAGCAGGCCTAGCGCCCCTGTGAAGCAGTACTTC	CASRPSAPVKQYF